Listed below are T cell receptor beta chains from one sample, sequenced in a study of cytomegalovirus exposure and HLA in healthy donors. Assay used: immunoSEQ multiplex PCR; TCRdb lists only in-frame clones, some missing. The table has 95,000 to 150,000 clones, over 60% seen once. What was sequenced was PBMCs. All receptors derive from a man aged 18-30 years in good health and CMV-seropositive. Each CDR3 is given with its conserved first and last residue. The D gene is left open where the match is weak. Not every row has a clone size; where given, it reads once, few, many or a size class.

TRBV5-6	14	TRBJ1-5	.	.	CASSLGAGSQPQHF	TGTGCCAGCAGCTTGGGTGCGGGGAGCCAGCCCCAGCATTTT
TRBV5-4	15	TRBJ1-2	.	TRBD1	CASSRGTGVNYGYTF	TGTGCCAGCAGCAGAGGGACAGGGGTCAACTATGGCTACACCTTC
TRBV9	15	TRBJ2-3	.	.	CASSHPPGNTDTQYF	TGTGCCAGCAGCCACCCCCCGGGGAACACAGATACGCAGTATTTT
TRBV27	13	TRBJ1-1	.	.	CASSPGTHTEAFF	TGTGCCAGCAGTCCGGGGACACACACTGAAGCTTTCTTT
TRBV4-1	18	TRBJ2-7	.	TRBD2	CASSHLPPTSGDSYEQYF	TGCGCCAGCAGCCACCTACCGCCGACTAGCGGGGACTCCTACGAGCAGTACTTC
TRBV4-1	17	TRBJ2-7	.	TRBD1	CASSQAHWTGGIDEQYF	TGCGCCAGCAGCCAAGCCCACTGGACAGGGGGCATCGACGAGCAGTACTTC
TRBV5-6	15	TRBJ1-1	few	TRBD1	CASSDGDRGRTEAFF	TGTGCCAGCAGCGATGGGGACAGGGGGCGGACTGAAGCTTTCTTT
TRBV15	15	TRBJ2-2	.	.	CATGSVVRGSGELFF	TGTGCCACCGGGTCTGTAGTGAGGGGGTCCGGGGAGCTGTTTTTT
TRBV5-1	13	TRBJ1-1	.	.	CASSWGGRTEAFF	TGCGCCAGCAGCTGGGGGGGGAGGACTGAAGCTTTCTTT
TRBV5-1	15	TRBJ1-6	.	TRBD1	CASSLGTGANSPLHF	TGCGCCAGCAGCTTGGGGACAGGGGCGAATTCACCCCTCCACTTT
TRBV18	14	TRBJ2-5	.	TRBD1	CASSPPGRGETQYF	TGTGCCAGCTCACCACCGGGCAGGGGGGAGACCCAGTACTTC
TRBV7-3	19	TRBJ1-1	.	TRBD1	CASSLKALSGQGMNTEAFF	TGTGCCAGCAGCTTAAAGGCCCTCTCCGGACAGGGGATGAACACTGAAGCTTTCTTT
TRBV10-2	15	TRBJ2-5	.	.	CASRALSVWEETQYF	TGCGCCAGCAGAGCCCTTAGCGTTTGGGAAGAGACCCAGTACTTC
TRBV28	13	TRBJ1-3	.	.	CASSLNSPNTIYF	TGTGCCAGCAGTTTAAACAGCCCAAACACCATATATTTT
TRBV12-5	17	TRBJ2-1	once	TRBD1	CASGLVPGGHSYNEQFF	TGTGCTAGTGGTTTGGTACCAGGGGGACACTCCTACAATGAGCAGTTCTTC
TRBV7-9	13	TRBJ1-1	.	.	CASRLTPDTEAFF	TGTGCCAGCAGGCTGACACCGGACACTGAAGCTTTCTTT
TRBV27	14	TRBJ2-1	.	TRBD2	CASQAGALWNEQFF	TGTGCTTCTCAAGCGGGGGCGCTTTGGAATGAGCAGTTCTTC
TRBV6-1	16	TRBJ2-7	few	.	CASSEASPLIAYEQYF	TGTGCCAGCAGTGAAGCAAGTCCACTTATTGCCTACGAGCAGTACTTC
TRBV5-6	17	TRBJ2-1	.	TRBD2	CASSLDPSGIFYNEQFF	TGTGCCAGCAGCTTGGATCCTAGCGGGATCTTTTACAATGAGCAGTTCTTC
TRBV28	16	TRBJ2-5	.	TRBD1	CASSLPFGQDQATQYF	TGTGCCAGCAGTTTACCCTTCGGACAGGATCAAGCGACCCAGTACTTC
TRBV19	14	TRBJ1-1	once	TRBD1	CASSIETGDTEAFF	TGTGCCAGTAGTATTGAGACAGGGGACACTGAAGCTTTCTTT
TRBV30	14	TRBJ2-1	.	TRBD1	CAWSLRGQGGEQFF	TGTGCCTGGAGTCTCAGGGGGCAAGGTGGTGAGCAGTTCTTC